This T cell receptor (beta chain) was identified during a study of response to subunit inactivated influenza vaccine. Deletions cut 1 base from V and 6 bases from J, with 7 bases between. The CDR3 sequence is 12 residues long. A note on this clonotype: Its antigen is as yet unknown.

TCRdb ran MiXCR on the RT-PCR reads and lists one entry per CDR3 protein. The sample contains more than 500,000 distinct CDR3 sequences, around 11% of which appear only once. Regarding the study as a whole: The authors suggested that few new T cells are recruited per seasonal influenza vaccination.

The same specimen was also included in a second study, on T cells expressing NK-cell markers. Per that study: Generation of TCR beta cDNA was performed by 5'RACE template switching incorporating UMIs. One of eight sequenced donors was HCMV-seronegative; the other seven were seropositive. Clones of NKG2C+ T cells that had expanded were of unclear HCMV specificity.

This clonotype was obtained from a man between 50 and 59 years old who received an inactivated influenza vaccine. The V call is TRBV12-3 or TRBV12-4, the J call TRBJ2-7, with D unresolved. The sequenced sample was PBMCs from blood, obtained on the day of vaccination. The CDR3 nucleotides are TGTGCCAGCAGTTTAGGAGCGCTCGAGCAGTACTTC. It specifies CASSLGALEQYF.